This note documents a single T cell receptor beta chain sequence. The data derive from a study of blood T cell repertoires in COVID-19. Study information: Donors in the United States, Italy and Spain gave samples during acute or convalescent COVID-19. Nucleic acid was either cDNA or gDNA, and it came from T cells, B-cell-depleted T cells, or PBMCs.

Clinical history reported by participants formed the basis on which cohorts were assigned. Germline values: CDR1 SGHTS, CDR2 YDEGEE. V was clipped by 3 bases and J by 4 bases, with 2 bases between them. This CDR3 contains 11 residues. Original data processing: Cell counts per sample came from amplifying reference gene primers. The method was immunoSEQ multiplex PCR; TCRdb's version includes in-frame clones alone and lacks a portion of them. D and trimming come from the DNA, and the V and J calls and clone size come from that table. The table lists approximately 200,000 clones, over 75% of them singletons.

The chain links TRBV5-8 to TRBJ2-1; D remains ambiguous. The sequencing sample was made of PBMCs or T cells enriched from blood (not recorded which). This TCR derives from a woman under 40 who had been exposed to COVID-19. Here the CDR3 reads CASSSYNEQFF. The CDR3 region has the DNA TGTGCCAGCAGCTCATACAATGAGCAGTTCTTC.